This TCR beta chain derives from a study of T cell repertoires in cytomegalovirus infection. Study-level points and caveats: The cumulative frequency of public TCR beta families distinguished individuals who carried CMV together with the relevant HLA.

There are 13 residues in the CDR3. Germline CDR1 is KGHDR and CDR2 is SFDVKD. TCRdb redid the calling of the reads with MiXCR, one entry per CDR3 protein. The repertoire includes approximately 500,000 distinct CDR3 sequences, 30% to 35% of them detected once, and under 20% sits in the top ten. As regards this clonotype: Its matching antigen is unknown. A read error may account for a junction end that differs from germline.

Sequenced here: cultured PBMCs, sampled from culture after CMV antigen stimulation. The receptor was derived from a human donor in good health (CMV status not recorded). Some clones in this sample may be carry-over from other donors' samples. The V and J genes are TRBV24-1 and TRBJ2-5; D unclear. CDR3: CATSDFRTPGSGF. The CDR3, as DNA: TGTGCCACCAGTGATTTCAGGACCCCCGGGTCCGGCTTC.